This TCR beta chain is drawn from a study of breast tumors, draining lymph nodes, adjacent tissues. Study findings and constraints: Findings are consistent with lymph node origin and intratumoral expansion of most tumor T cells. Tumor TCR diversity was below lymph nodes but above nontumor tissue. Compared with basal-like, luminal-like tumors shared significantly more repertoire with nontumor tissue.

This clonotype was counted many times. Its antigen remains unknown. TCRdb processed the multiplex PCR reads anew with MiXCR; each CDR3 protein has one entry. This repertoire shows about 100,000 distinct CDR3 sequences, 21% found once; its top ten account for approximately 1.2%. The lymph nodes were axillary draining lymph nodes from breast cancer patients. The TCR comes from a female donor with breast cancer. Some clones in this sample may be carry-over from other donors' samples. The specimen was axillary lymph node tissue.

CDR3 protein: CASSLSRDPNLLGYTF. The CDR3 region has the DNA TGCGCCAGCAGCTTGTCGCGGGATCCCAACCTTCTTGGCTACACCTTC. The rearrangement joins TRBV5-1 to TRBJ1-2; D remains ambiguous. V shed 1 base and J shed 7 bases, with 20 bases lying between them. Germline CDR1 reads SGHRS; CDR2 reads YFSETQ. CDR3 length: 16 residues.